What follows is one TCR beta chain and its context. What it binds is not known. This entry comes from a study of T and B cells in COVID-19 patients. Study-wide background: Blood was sampled from COVID-19 patients who were either actively infected or recovered. In the active-infection cohort, nine tenths of the roughly 20 patients had comorbidities linked to unfavorable COVID-19 outcome.

BIOMED2 TRB-A/B primer pools were used in multiplex TRB PCR. TCRdb called the multiplex PCR reads again in MiXCR, with one record for every CDR3 protein. The sample includes 10,000 or so distinct CDR3 sequences, more than 30% of them seen just once. The CDR3 extends over 15 amino acids. V lost 6 bases and J lost 4; bases outside the gene matches: 6. The germline gives CDR1 MNHEY, CDR2 SMNVEV (reference sequence). Each TRB amplification used roughly 250-550 ng of genomic DNA from blood. General study results and limits: In COVID-19 patients, T cell receptor beta variable and joining gene use was reportedly strongly skewed. Sorted SARS-CoV-2-responsive or tetramer+ T cells and CD4+, regulatory and CD8+ subsets were not yet sequenced.

The sequenced material came from blood. This TCR derives from a human donor with active COVID-19. The chain has TRBV27 and TRBJ2-3; 11 bases are shared with TRBD2. The CDR3 coding sequence is TGTGCCAGCAGAACTTTAGCGGGGGGGCCAGATACGCAGTATTTT. Its protein is CASRTLAGGPDTQYF.